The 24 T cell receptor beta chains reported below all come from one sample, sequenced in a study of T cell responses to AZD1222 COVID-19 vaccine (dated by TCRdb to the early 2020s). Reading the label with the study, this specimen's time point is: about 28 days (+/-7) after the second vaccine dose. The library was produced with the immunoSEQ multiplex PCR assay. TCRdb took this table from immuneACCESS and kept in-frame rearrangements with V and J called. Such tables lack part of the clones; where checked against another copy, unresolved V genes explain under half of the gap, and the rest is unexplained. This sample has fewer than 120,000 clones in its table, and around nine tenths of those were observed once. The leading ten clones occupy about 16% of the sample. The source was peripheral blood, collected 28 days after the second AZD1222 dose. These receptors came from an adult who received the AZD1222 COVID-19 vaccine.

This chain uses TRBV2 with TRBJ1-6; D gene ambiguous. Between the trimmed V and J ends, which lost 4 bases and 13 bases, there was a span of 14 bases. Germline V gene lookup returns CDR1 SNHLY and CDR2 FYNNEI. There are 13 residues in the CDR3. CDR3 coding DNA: TGTGCCAGCAGTGGGGAGGTTTTGAAGCCCCTCCACTTT. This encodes CASSGEVLKPLHF.

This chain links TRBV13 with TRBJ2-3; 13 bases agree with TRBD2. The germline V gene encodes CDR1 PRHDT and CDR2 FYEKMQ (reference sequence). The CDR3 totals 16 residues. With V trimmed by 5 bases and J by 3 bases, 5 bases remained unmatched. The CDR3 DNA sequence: TGTGCCAGCAGCATCGGACTAGCGGGAGATACAGATACGCAGTATTTT. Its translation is CASSIGLAGDTDTQYF. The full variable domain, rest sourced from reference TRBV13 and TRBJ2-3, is AAGVIQSPRHLIKEKRETATLKCYPIPRHDTVYWYQQGPGQDPQFLISFYEKMQSDKGSIPDRFSAQQFSDYHSELNMSSLELGDSALYFCASSIGLAGDTDTQYFGPGTRLTVL.

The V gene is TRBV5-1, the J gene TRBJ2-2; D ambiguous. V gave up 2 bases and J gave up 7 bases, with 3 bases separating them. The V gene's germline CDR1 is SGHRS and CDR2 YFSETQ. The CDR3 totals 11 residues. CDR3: CASSFGGELFF. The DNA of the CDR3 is TGCGCCAGCAGCTTCGGCGGGGAGCTGTTTTTT.

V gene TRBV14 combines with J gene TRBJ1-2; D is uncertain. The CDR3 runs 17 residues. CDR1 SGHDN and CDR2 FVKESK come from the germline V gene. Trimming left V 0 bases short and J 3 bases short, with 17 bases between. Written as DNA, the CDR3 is TGTGCCAGCAGCCAAGATGGAGTCGCGGCAGCACACTATGGCTACACCTTC. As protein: CASSQDGVAAAHYGYTF.

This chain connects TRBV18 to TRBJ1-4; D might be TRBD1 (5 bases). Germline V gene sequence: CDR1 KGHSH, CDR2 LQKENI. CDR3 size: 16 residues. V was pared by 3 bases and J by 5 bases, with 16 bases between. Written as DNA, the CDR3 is TGTGCCAGCTCACCGTTTGCGGGGCGTCCAAATGAAAAACTGTTTTTT. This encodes CASSPFAGRPNEKLFF.

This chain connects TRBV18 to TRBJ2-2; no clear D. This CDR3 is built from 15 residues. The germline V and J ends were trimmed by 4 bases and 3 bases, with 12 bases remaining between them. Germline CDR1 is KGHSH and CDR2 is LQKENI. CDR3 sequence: CASSQASRYTGELFF. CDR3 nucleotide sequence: TGTGCCAGCTCACAGGCTTCCAGATACACCGGGGAGCTGTTTTTT.

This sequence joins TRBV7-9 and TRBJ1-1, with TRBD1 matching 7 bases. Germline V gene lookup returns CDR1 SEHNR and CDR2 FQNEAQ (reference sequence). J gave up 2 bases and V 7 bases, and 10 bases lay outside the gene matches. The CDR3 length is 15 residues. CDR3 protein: CASTLGGTKNTEAFF. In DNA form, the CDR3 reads TGTGCCAGCACCCTAGGGGGCACGAAAAACACTGAAGCTTTCTTT.

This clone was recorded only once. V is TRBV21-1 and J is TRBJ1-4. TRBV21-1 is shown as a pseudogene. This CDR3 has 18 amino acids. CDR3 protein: CASSKARLTGHLNEKLFF. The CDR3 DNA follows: TGTGCCAGCAGCAAAGCACGTCTGACGGGTCATCTTAATGAAAAACTGTTTTTT.

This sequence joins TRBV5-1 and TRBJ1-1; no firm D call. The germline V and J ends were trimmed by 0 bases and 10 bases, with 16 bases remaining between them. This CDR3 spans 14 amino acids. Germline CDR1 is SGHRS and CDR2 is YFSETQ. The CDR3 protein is CASSLAERASRAFF. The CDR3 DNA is TGCGCCAGCAGCTTGGCCGAAAGGGCAAGTAGAGCTTTCTTT. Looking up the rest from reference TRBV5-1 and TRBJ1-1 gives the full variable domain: KAGVTQTPRYLIKTRGQQVTLSCSPISGHRSVSWYQQTPGQGLQFLFEYFSETQRNKGNFPGRFSGRQFSNSRSEMNVSTLELGDSALYLCASSLAERASRAFFGQGTRLTVV.

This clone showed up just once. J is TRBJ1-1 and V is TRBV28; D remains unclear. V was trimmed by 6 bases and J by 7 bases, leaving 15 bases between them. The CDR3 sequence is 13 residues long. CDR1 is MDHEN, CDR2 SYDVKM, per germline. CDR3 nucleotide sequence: TGTGCCAGCAGCCCACCCGGCGGGTTTGAAGCTTTCTTT. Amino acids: CASSPPGGFEAFF.

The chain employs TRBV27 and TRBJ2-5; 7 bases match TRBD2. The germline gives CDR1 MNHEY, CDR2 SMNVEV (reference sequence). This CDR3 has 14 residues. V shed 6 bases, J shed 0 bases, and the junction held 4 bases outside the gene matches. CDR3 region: CASSLRGYQETQYF. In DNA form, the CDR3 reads TGTGCCAGCAGCCTGCGGGGGTACCAAGAGACCCAGTACTTC.

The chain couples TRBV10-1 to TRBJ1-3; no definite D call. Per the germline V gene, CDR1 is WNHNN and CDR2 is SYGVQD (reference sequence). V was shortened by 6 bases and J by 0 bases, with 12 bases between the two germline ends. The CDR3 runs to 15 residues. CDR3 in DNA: TGCGCCAGCAGGGCGACTCAAACCTCTGGAAACACCATATATTTT. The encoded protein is CASRATQTSGNTIYF.

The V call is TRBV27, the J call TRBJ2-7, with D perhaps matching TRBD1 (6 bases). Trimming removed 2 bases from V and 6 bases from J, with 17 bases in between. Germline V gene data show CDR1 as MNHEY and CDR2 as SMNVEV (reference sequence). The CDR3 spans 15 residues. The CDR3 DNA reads TGTGCCAGCAGTTTAACCGTATTTAGGGGGAGCGAGCAGTACTTC. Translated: CASSLTVFRGSEQYF.

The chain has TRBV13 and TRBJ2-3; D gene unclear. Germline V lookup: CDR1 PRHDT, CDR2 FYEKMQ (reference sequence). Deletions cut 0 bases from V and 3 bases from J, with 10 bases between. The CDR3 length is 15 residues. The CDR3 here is CASSLGGAVTDTQYF. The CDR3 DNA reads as TGTGCCAGCAGCTTAGGCGGCGCGGTAACAGATACGCAGTATTTT.

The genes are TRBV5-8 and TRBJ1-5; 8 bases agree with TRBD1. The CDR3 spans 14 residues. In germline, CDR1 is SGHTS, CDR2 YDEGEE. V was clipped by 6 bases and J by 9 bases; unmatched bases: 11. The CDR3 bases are TGTGCCAGCACCACGGACAGGGAGTATCGGCCCCAGCATTTT. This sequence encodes CASTTDREYRPQHF.

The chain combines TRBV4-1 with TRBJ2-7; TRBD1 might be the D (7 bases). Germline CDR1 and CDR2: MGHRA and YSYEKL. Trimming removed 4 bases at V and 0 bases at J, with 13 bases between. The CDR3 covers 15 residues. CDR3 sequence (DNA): TGCGCCAGCAGCCCGCGGGACAGCCTCTCCTACGAGCAGTACTTC. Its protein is CASSPRDSLSYEQYF.

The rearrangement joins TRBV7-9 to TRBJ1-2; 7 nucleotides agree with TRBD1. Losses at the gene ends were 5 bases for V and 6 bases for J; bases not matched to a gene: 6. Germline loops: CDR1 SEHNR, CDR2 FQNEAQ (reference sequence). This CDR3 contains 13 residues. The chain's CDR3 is CASSPGQVDGYTF. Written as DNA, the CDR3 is TGTGCCAGCAGCCCTGGACAGGTGGATGGCTACACCTTC.

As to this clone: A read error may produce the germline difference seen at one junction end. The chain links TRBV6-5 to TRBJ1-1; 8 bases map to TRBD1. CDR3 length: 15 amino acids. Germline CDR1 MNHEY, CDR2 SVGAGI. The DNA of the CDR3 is TGTGCCAGCAGTACGACAGGGGAGGCTACTACTGAACCTTTCTTT. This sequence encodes CASSTTGEATTEPFF.

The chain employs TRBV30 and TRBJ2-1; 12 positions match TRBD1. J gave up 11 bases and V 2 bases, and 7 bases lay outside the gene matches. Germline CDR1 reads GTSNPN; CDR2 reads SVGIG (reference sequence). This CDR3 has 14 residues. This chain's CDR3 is CAWSQGDRGLKQFF. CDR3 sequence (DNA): TGTGCCTGGAGTCAAGGGGACAGGGGGCTAAAGCAGTTCTTC.

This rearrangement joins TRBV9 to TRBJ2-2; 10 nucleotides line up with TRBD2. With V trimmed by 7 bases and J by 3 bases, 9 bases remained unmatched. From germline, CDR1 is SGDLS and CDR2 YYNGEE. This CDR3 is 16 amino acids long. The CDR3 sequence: CASSVLAGAHTGELFF. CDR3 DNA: TGTGCCAGCTCCGTGCTAGCGGGGGCGCACACCGGGGAGCTGTTTTTT.

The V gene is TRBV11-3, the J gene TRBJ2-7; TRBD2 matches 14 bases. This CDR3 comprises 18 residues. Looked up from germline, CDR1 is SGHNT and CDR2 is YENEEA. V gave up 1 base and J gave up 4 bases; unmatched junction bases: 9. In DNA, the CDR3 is TGTGCCAGCAGCTTAGCCCGACTAGCGGGGGGGCGGCCATACGAGCAGTACTTC. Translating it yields CASSLARLAGGRPYEQYF.

The chain's CDR3 is CASSRSGRSLYNEQFF. CDR3 DNA: TGTGCCAGCAGCCGTAGCGGGAGAAGTCTCTACAATGAGCAGTTCTTC. The rearrangement links TRBV7-8 to TRBJ2-1; 9 positions agree with TRBD2. With 5 bases clipped from V and 3 bases from J, the junction kept 8 bases outside the gene matches. Germline values: CDR1 SGHVS, CDR2 FQNEAQ. The CDR3 is made up of 16 amino acids.

In DNA form, the CDR3 reads TGCGCCAGCAGCTTGGGTGGGGGGACTGGGGCCAACGTCCTGACTTTC. This codes for CASSLGGGTGANVLTF. The J gene is TRBJ2-6, the V gene TRBV5-1; perhaps TRBD2 as D (6 bases). V lost 0 bases and J lost 2, with 9 bases in between. The germline V gene has CDR1 SGHRS and CDR2 YFSETQ. CDR3 length: 16 residues.

This CDR3 reads CASSVSGSSYNEQFF. The CDR3 DNA is TGCGCCAGCAGCGTAAGCGGGAGCTCCTACAATGAGCAGTTCTTC. The chain combines TRBV5-1 with TRBJ2-1, with TRBD2 identical over 8 bases. Germline V gene lookup returns CDR1 SGHRS and CDR2 YFSETQ. V gave up 4 bases and J gave up 0 bases; unmatched junction bases: 3. The CDR3 loop spans 15 amino acids.